This entry lists 16 T cell receptor beta chains sequenced from one sample in a study of T-cell memory formation after mild COVID-19. TCRdb used MiXCR to reprocess the 5' RACE reads, holding one entry per CDR3 protein. The sample has hundreds of thousands of distinct CDR3 sequences, roughly 13% seen once. What was sequenced was PBMCs or a T cell subset sorted from them (not recorded which). The receptor source for this set is a man aged 18 to 29 who had mild COVID-19 (a few samples of this study predate the infection). Cell type and time point are not known.

The table lists this clonotype with many counts. V and J are TRBV6-5 and TRBJ2-1, with 11 nucleotides matching TRBD1. J gave up 7 bases and V 6 bases, and 5 bases lay outside the gene matches. Germline lookup yields CDR1 MNHEY and CDR2 SVGAGI. The CDR3 is 14 residues long. The CDR3 sequence is CASRPGQGANEQFF. CDR3 DNA sequence: TGTGCCAGCAGACCCGGACAGGGGGCGAATGAGCAGTTCTTC.

This chain joins TRBV5-1 and TRBJ2-5, with 8 bases fitting TRBD2. This CDR3 comprises 15 residues. Germline-derived CDR1 and CDR2 are SGHRS and YFSETQ. With 4 bases clipped from V and 1 base from J, the junction kept 6 bases outside the gene matches. The CDR3 loop reads CASSGLAGLQETQYF. The DNA of the CDR3 is TGCGCCAGCAGCGGCCTAGCGGGCCTCCAAGAGACCCAGTACTTC.

This clonotype appeared many times. The chain employs TRBV7-8 and TRBJ2-3; 8 bases are shared with TRBD2. This CDR3 spans 14 amino acids. Germline trimming cut 1 base from V and 7 bases from J; bases unmatched to any gene: 4. From germline, CDR1 is SGHVS and CDR2 FQNEAQ. CDR3 coding DNA: TGTGCCAGCAGCTTAGGCGGGGGGAGTTATACGCAGTATTTT. As protein: CASSLGGGSYTQYF. Variable domain in full (rest from reference TRBV7-8 and TRBJ2-3): GAGVSQSPRYKVAKRGQDVALRCDPISGHVSLFWYQQALGQGPEFLTYFQNEAQLDKSGLPSDRFFAERPEGSVSTLKIQRTQQEDSAVYLCASSLGGGSYTQYFGPGTRLTVL.

This chain connects TRBV7-2 to TRBJ2-3; D is undetermined. Germline V gene lookup returns CDR1 SGHTA and CDR2 FQGNSA. The CDR3 is made up of 13 amino acids. V lost 5 bases and J 0 bases, leaving 6 bases between the germline ends. The CDR3 region is CASSTYSTDTQYF. The CDR3 DNA reads TGTGCCAGCAGCACCTACAGCACAGATACGCAGTATTTT.

At least ten counts were recorded for this clonotype. This chain links TRBV7-9 with TRBJ2-3, with D perhaps TRBD1 (6 bases). Trimming cost V 2 bases and J 4 bases, with 13 bases left between them. Germline CDR1 is SEHNR and CDR2 is FQNEAQ (reference sequence). This CDR3 has 15 amino acids. The CDR3 region has the DNA TGTGCCAGCAGCTTATGGAGCAGGGGAGCAGATACGCAGTATTTT. It is translated as CASSLWSRGADTQYF. Variable domain in full (rest from reference TRBV7-9 and TRBJ2-3): DTGVSQNPRHKITKRGQNVTFRCDPISEHNRLYWYRQTLGQGPEFLTYFQNEAQLEKSRLLSDRFSAERPKGSFSTLEIQRTEQGDSAMYLCASSLWSRGADTQYFGPGTRLTVL.

CDR3 bases: TGTGCCAGCAGCCCCTGGGACAGGAACACTGAAGCTTTCTTT. This gives the protein CASSPWDRNTEAFF. The chain recombines TRBV7-2 with TRBJ1-1, with 7 bases lining up with TRBD1. CDR1 and CDR2 from the germline V gene are SGHTA and FQGNSA. The junction had 4 bases not matched to a gene; V was cut back by 5 bases and J by 1 base. The CDR3 sequence is 14 residues long. Combining the CDR3 with reference TRBV7-2 and TRBJ1-1 gives the whole variable domain GAGVSQSPSNKVTEKGKDVELRCDPISGHTALYWYRQSLGQGLEFLIYFQGNSAPDKSGLPSDRFSAERTGGSVSTLTIQRTQQEDSAVYLCASSPWDRNTEAFFGQGTRLTVV.

There are a few counts of this clonotype. J is TRBJ1-6 and V is TRBV5-1; unclear D gene. Germline lookup yields CDR1 SGHRS and CDR2 YFSETQ. This CDR3 spans 14 amino acids. The germline V and J ends were trimmed by 0 bases and 3 bases, with 4 bases remaining between them. As DNA, the CDR3 is TGCGCCAGCAGCTTGGACAGCTATAATTCACCCCTCCACTTT. Encoded protein: CASSLDSYNSPLHF.

CDR3 nucleotide sequence: TGTGCCAGCAGCTCCGACATCTACTACGAGCAGTACTTC. Protein product: CASSSDIYYEQYF. The chain employs TRBV7-9 and TRBJ2-7; D is unresolved. The V gene's germline CDR1 is SEHNR and CDR2 FQNEAQ (reference sequence). V was trimmed by 4 bases and J by 3 bases, leaving 10 bases between them. This CDR3 has 13 amino acids.

This clonotype was detected only a few times. The chain joins TRBV6-2 or TRBV6-3 to TRBJ1-2, with D perhaps TRBD1 (6 bases). The CDR3 contains 13 residues. Germline-derived CDR1 and CDR2 are MNHEY and SVGEGT. Trimming removed 2 bases from V and 4 bases from J, with 8 bases in between. The CDR3 spells CASSYQGSYGYTF. CDR3 coding DNA: TGTGCCAGCAGTTACCAGGGGAGCTATGGCTACACCTTC.

The V and J genes are TRBV12-3 or TRBV12-4 and TRBJ2-5, with 12 bases fitting TRBD1. Trimming at V came to 8 bases and at J to 5 bases, leaving 6 bases not matched to a gene. The CDR3 sequence is 14 residues long. In nucleotides, the CDR3 is TGTGCCAGCGGGGGGACAGGGGGCATGGAGACCCAGTACTTC. Translation: CASGGTGGMETQYF.

This clonotype was seen only a few times. The genes are TRBV20-1 and TRBJ2-1, with D possibly TRBD1 on 5 matching bases. The ends were cut back, 3 bases at V and 7 bases at J, with 7 bases in the middle. CDR3 size: 11 residues. Germline V gives CDR1 DFQATT, CDR2 SNEGSKA (reference sequence). The CDR3 bases are TGCAGTGCTAGTGGGGCGAATGAGCAGTTCTTC. It is translated as CSASGANEQFF.

This clonotype was seen repeatedly, ten times or more. This chain joins TRBV28 and TRBJ2-7; weak D call: TRBD1 (5 bases). This CDR3 has 15 amino acids. Germline values: CDR1 MDHEN, CDR2 SYDVKM. The ends were cut back, 2 bases at V and 1 base at J, with 12 bases in the middle. CDR3 sequence: CASSLGQGWSYEQYV. The CDR3 DNA reads TGTGCCAGCAGTTTAGGTCAGGGTTGGTCCTACGAGCAGTACGTC.

This clonotype showed up just a few times. The J gene is TRBJ1-1, the V gene TRBV5-1, with D tentatively TRBD1 (5 bases). Looked up from germline, CDR1 is SGHRS and CDR2 is YFSETQ. V gave up 4 bases and J gave up 5 bases, with 15 bases separating them. The CDR3 covers 14 residues. The DNA of the CDR3 is TGCGCCAGCAGCGTAATGGGGACGGCAACTGAAGCTTTCTTT. Protein product: CASSVMGTATEAFF. The whole variable domain, filled in from reference TRBV5-1 and TRBJ1-1, reads KAGVTQTPRYLIKTRGQQVTLSCSPISGHRSVSWYQQTPGQGLQFLFEYFSETQRNKGNFPGRFSGRQFSNSRSEMNVSTLELGDSALYLCASSVMGTATEAFFGQGTRLTVV.

The genes are TRBV7-6 and TRBJ1-1, with D possibly being TRBD1 (5 bases). Trimming took 6 bases from V and 5 from J, leaving 19 bases between them. Germline V gene lookup returns CDR1 SGHVS and CDR2 FNYEAQ. The CDR3 loop spans 15 amino acids. The CDR3 coding sequence is TGTGCCAGCAGTTATCCCTTAGGGCGGGGGACTGAAGCTTTCTTT. Protein: CASSYPLGRGTEAFF. Variable domain in full (rest from reference TRBV7-6 and TRBJ1-1): GAGVSQSPRYKVTKRGQDVALRCDPISGHVSLYWYRQALGQGPEFLTYFNYEAQQDKSGLPNDRFSAERPEGSISTLTIQRTEQRDSAMYRCASSYPLGRGTEAFFGQGTRLTVV.

J is TRBJ2-3 and V is TRBV7-9; 7 bases are shared with TRBD1. CDR1 SEHNR and CDR2 FQNEAQ come from the germline V gene (reference sequence). Trimming took 5 bases from V and 2 from J; bases not matched to a gene: 10. The CDR3 runs to 16 residues. DNA of the CDR3: TGTGCCAGCAGCCCAGGACAGGCGGATCTCACAGATACGCAGTATTTT. Its protein is CASSPGQADLTDTQYF. The variable domain in full, with the rest retrieved from reference TRBV7-9 and TRBJ2-3, is DTGVSQNPRHKITKRGQNVTFRCDPISEHNRLYWYRQTLGQGPEFLTYFQNEAQLEKSRLLSDRFSAERPKGSFSTLEIQRTEQGDSAMYLCASSPGQADLTDTQYFGPGTRLTVL.

This rearrangement joins TRBV6-2 or TRBV6-3 to TRBJ1-2, with D perhaps TRBD1 (5 bases). V dropped 5 bases and J dropped 8 bases, with 15 bases sitting between them. The germline gives CDR1 MNHEY, CDR2 SVGEGT. CDR3 length: 13 residues. This chain's CDR3 is CASSGDQGRGYTF. Here the CDR3 DNA reads TGTGCCAGCAGTGGGGACCAGGGACGAGGCTACACCTTC.